The present TCR beta chain was sequenced within a study of identical twins. Note on this clonotype: No antigen is known for it.

Whole-study results and caveats: The abundant beta clonotypes from cord blood had fewer insertions, and memory repertoires had none of this. Twin pairs' shared out-of-frame alpha sequences were enriched in low generation probability.

TCRdb reprocessed the 5' RACE reads via MiXCR and lists one record per CDR3 protein. Of about 210,000 distinct CDR3 sequences in the sample, roughly a tenth were seen once. The receptor was isolated from a woman younger than 30 in good health. Sequenced sample: memory (CD45RO+) T cells sorted from blood.

CDR3 sequence: CSARVGTGTFEQYF. CDR3 sequence (DNA): TGCAGTGCTAGAGTAGGGACAGGGACCTTTGAGCAGTACTTC. The V gene is TRBV20-1, the J gene TRBJ2-7, with 9 positions matching TRBD1. This CDR3 contains 14 residues. CDR1 is DFQATT, CDR2 SNEGSKA, per germline (reference sequence). The V segment lost 1 base and the J segment 7 bases; nucleotides outside the gene matches: 8.